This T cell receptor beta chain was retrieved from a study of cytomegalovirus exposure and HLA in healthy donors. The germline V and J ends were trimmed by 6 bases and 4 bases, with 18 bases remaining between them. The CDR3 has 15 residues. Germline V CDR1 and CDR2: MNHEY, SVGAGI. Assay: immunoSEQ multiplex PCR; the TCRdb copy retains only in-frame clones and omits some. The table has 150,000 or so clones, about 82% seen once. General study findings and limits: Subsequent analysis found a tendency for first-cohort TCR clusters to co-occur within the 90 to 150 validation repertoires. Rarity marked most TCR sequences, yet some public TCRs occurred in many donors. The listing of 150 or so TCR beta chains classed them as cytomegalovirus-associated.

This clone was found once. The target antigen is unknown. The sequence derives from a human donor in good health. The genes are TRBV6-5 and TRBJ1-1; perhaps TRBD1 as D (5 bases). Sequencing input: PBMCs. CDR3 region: CASRPSAGESTEAFF. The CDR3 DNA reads TGTGCCAGCAGACCGAGTGCGGGGGAAAGCACTGAAGCTTTCTTT.